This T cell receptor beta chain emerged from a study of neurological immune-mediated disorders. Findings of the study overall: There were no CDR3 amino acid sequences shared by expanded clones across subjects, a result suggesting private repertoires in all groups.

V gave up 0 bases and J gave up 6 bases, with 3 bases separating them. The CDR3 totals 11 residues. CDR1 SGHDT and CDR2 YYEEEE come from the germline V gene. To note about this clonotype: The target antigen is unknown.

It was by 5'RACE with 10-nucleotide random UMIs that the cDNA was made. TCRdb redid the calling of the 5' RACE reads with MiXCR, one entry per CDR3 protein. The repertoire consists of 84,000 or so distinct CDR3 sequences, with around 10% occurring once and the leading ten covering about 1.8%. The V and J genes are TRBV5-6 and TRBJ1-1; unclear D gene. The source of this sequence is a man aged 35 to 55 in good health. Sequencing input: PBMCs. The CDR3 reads CASSLGPEAFF. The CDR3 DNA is TGTGCCAGCAGCTTGGGTCCTGAAGCTTTCTTT.